One and the same sample provided the 13 T cell receptor beta chains below, sequenced in a study of identifying expanded T cells in peripheral blood. Profiling relied on immunoSEQ multiplex PCR, and the TCRdb table lists in-frame clones only, not all of them. The sample holds around 80,000 clones, roughly 88% seen once. Specimen: blood. The source of these receptors is a person aged 18-69 years in good health.

The V gene is TRBV28, the J gene TRBJ2-7, with a possible D match to TRBD1 (5 bases). CDR3 length: 15 residues. Per germline, CDR1 MDHEN and CDR2 SYDVKM. V gave up 6 bases and J gave up 0 bases, with 15 bases separating them. CDR3 sequence (DNA): TGTGCCAGCAGATTAGGGGCTTCAAACTCCTACGAGCAGTACTTC. This encodes CASRLGASNSYEQYF.

This clone was recorded a few times. The genes are TRBV28 and TRBJ1-4, with a tentative D call TRBD1 (5 bases). V was shortened by 8 bases and J by 7 bases, with 17 bases between the two germline ends. Germline V gene lookup returns CDR1 MDHEN and CDR2 SYDVKM. The CDR3 has 14 residues. In nucleotides, the CDR3 is TGTGCCAGCCGGGGGGTGGCAGATTTTGAAAAACTGTTTTTT. It encodes CASRGVADFEKLFF.

The rearrangement uses TRBV4-1 and TRBJ1-5; 7 positions agree with TRBD1. Per the germline V gene, CDR1 is MGHRA and CDR2 is YSYEKL. V was pared by 2 bases and J by 3 bases, with 4 bases of the junction left unmatched. The CDR3 runs to 15 residues. The CDR3 here is CASSQTGVLNQPQHF. The CDR3 bases are TGCGCCAGCAGCCAAACAGGGGTTCTCAATCAGCCCCAGCATTTT.

This chain joins TRBV4-3 and TRBJ1-4, with 8 bases that match TRBD1. The J segment lost 6 bases and the V segment lost 1 base, leaving 7 bases of the junction unmatched. This CDR3 spans 16 amino acids. Germline CDR1 and CDR2: LGHNA and YSLEER. CDR3 loop: CASSQGDNRGYEKLFF. The CDR3 DNA reads TGCGCCAGCAGCCAAGGGGATAACAGGGGGTATGAAAAACTGTTTTTT.

J is TRBJ2-1 and V is TRBV19; 11 positions agree with TRBD2. CDR1 and CDR2 (germline): LNHDA, SQIVND (reference sequence). This CDR3 has 17 residues. The trim removed 5 bases at V and 3 bases at J, leaving 9 bases unmatched. CDR3 region: CASSPQRLAGGYNEQFF. CDR3 DNA: TGTGCCAGTAGTCCCCAACGCCTAGCGGGGGGCTACAATGAGCAGTTCTTC.

The V call is TRBV7-3, the J call TRBJ2-5; 11 positions match TRBD2. CDR3 length equals 15 residues. From germline, CDR1 is SGHTA and CDR2 FQGTGA. Trimming removed 2 bases from V and 4 bases from J; junction bases left unmatched: 3. Written as DNA, the CDR3 is TGTGCCAGCAGCTTATACGGACTAGCGGGAGAGACCCAGTACTTC. Protein: CASSLYGLAGETQYF.

This clone was recorded only once. The chain links TRBV5-1 to TRBJ2-1; D unresolved. The germline V and J ends were trimmed by 3 bases and 5 bases, with 9 bases remaining between them. Germline V gives CDR1 SGHRS, CDR2 YFSETQ. This CDR3 region has 13 residues. CDR3 DNA: TGCGCCAGCAGCTCTATCTCGGACAATGAGCAGTTCTTC. Translated, it gives CASSSISDNEQFF.

V and J are TRBV6-5 and TRBJ1-2; weak D call: TRBD1 (5 bases). The CDR3 sequence is 14 residues long. V was cut by 6 bases and J by 6 bases, with 17 bases left in between. Germline V gene data show CDR1 as MNHEY and CDR2 as SVGAGI. CDR3 nucleotides: TGTGCCAGCAGCCTTACTCAGGAAGGGGATGGCTACACCTTC. This codes for CASSLTQEGDGYTF.

The chain uses TRBV5-1 and TRBJ2-1, with a tentative D call TRBD1 (6 bases). The CDR3 length is 13 residues. Germline V lookup: CDR1 SGHRS, CDR2 YFSETQ. Trimming removed 2 bases at V and 9 bases at J, with 12 bases between. The DNA of the CDR3 is TGCGCCAGCAGCTTCGTACAGGGAATTGAGCAGTTCTTC. It codes for CASSFVQGIEQFF.

V is TRBV5-6 and J is TRBJ2-1; weak D call: TRBD1 (5 bases). V was pared by 0 bases and J by 9 bases, with 7 bases between. The CDR3 consists of 12 residues. In germline, CDR1 is SGHDT, CDR2 YYEEEE. The CDR3 sequence: CASSLGTFEQFF. CDR3 nucleotides: TGTGCCAGCAGCTTGGGGACATTTGAGCAGTTCTTC.

The rearrangement links TRBV10-1 to TRBJ2-5; weak D call: TRBD1 (6 bases). This CDR3 spans 15 amino acids. Germline V lookup: CDR1 WNHNN, CDR2 SYGVQD (reference sequence). Between the trimmed V and J ends, which lost 2 bases and 1 base, there was a span of 11 bases. The CDR3 DNA follows: TGCGCCAGCAGTGAGGAACAGGGAAGCCAAGAGACCCAGTACTTC. It codes for CASSEEQGSQETQYF.

This sequence joins TRBV7-9 and TRBJ2-7; no definite D call. V was pared by 5 bases and J by 2 bases, with 13 bases between. The germline V gene encodes CDR1 SEHNR and CDR2 FQNEAQ (reference sequence). CDR3 length: 14 amino acids. The DNA of the CDR3 is TGTGCCAGCAGCCCCGGGCCAAGGGCCTACGAGCAGTACTTC. Amino acids: CASSPGPRAYEQYF.

The chain links TRBV6-5 to TRBJ1-2, with a possible D match to TRBD1 (5 bases). The CDR3 sequence is 13 residues long. From germline, CDR1 is MNHEY and CDR2 SVGAGI. V lost 0 bases to trimming and J lost 8 bases, with 10 bases between them. The CDR3 DNA follows: TGTGCCAGCAGTTACTCGTCAGGGAACGGCTACACCTTC. Translating gives CASSYSSGNGYTF.